Listed here is a single T cell receptor beta chain. Its specificity is unknown. This sample was included in a study of T cell responses to AZD1222 COVID-19 vaccine. Findings and caveats of the study: Along spike, vaccine-associated CD4 TCRs were found throughout, with dominance at 160-218 and 743-854. The sample set comprised mostly white British donors with more females, and clonal diversity was possibly underestimated.

Profiled with immunoSEQ multiplex PCR; TCRdb holds only in-frame clones, not every one. The sample contains about 110,000 clones, approximately 86% of which appear only once. Between the trimmed V and J ends, which lost 5 bases and 2 bases, there was a span of 12 bases. CDR1 is MDHEN and CDR2 is SYDVKM in the germline V gene. This CDR3 has 14 amino acids. The sample here was peripheral blood, taken on day 0 of AZD1222 vaccination. The chain carries TRBV28 and TRBJ2-5; D perhaps matches TRBD1 (5 bases). The sequence was obtained from an adult in good health. In DNA, the CDR3 is TGTGCCAGCAGTGGCAGGGCGATTCAAGAGACCCAGTACTTC. Translating gives CASSGRAIQETQYF.